A selection of T cell receptor beta chains follows, all from one sample in a study of beta chain features in type 1 diabetes. The assay was immunoSEQ multiplex PCR, and TCRdb's table has in-frame clones only and misses some. The sample lists 300,000 to 350,000 clones; 8% were seen once. Sequencing used central memory CD4+ T cells from blood. The receptors were sampled from a woman aged 18-29 years in good health. CDR3s include the opening cysteine and the closing phenylalanine or tryptophan. The order of the fields is V gene, D gene, clone size, J gene, CDR3 DNA, CDR3 protein. The D gene is left open where the match is weak. Clone size appears in some rows only: once, few, many, or a class for an expanded clone.

V: TRBV5-6
D: .
size: few
J: TRBJ2-4
DNA: TGTGCCAGCAGCTTGGAGCCCGGCTCCGGAAACATTCAGTACTTC
CDR3: CASSLEPGSGNIQYF

V: TRBV5-1
D: .
size: many
J: TRBJ2-5
DNA: TGCGCCAGCAACTCCCCCGACGTGAAGACCCAGTACTTC
CDR3: CASNSPDVKTQYF

V: TRBV4-2
D: .
size: few
J: TRBJ2-3
DNA: TGTGCCAGCAGCCGAGACAGTAGCACAGATACGCAGTATTTT
CDR3: CASSRDSSTDTQYF

V: TRBV5-4
D: TRBD1
size: few
J: TRBJ2-5
DNA: TGTGCCAGCAGCATGGCAGGGGGCGAGGAGACCCAGTACTTC
CDR3: CASSMAGGEETQYF

V: TRBV6-6
D: .
size: few
J: TRBJ2-3
DNA: TGTGCCAGCAGTTATTCGACCATCACAGATACGCAGTATTTT
CDR3: CASSYSTITDTQYF

V: TRBV4-3
D: TRBD2
size: few
J: TRBJ2-1
DNA: TGCGCCAGCAGCCAAGACTGGACAGGGAGGACTAGCGGGAGTTCGGGTGAGCAGTTCTTC
CDR3: CASSQDWTGRTSGSSGEQFF

V: TRBV29-1
D: TRBD2
size: few
J: TRBJ2-5
DNA: TGCAGCGTGACTAGCGGGAGGGCCCGGAACCAAGAGACCCAGTACTTC
CDR3: CSVTSGRARNQETQYF

V: TRBV5-5
D: .
size: few
J: TRBJ2-7
DNA: TGTGCCAGCAGCTTGGCCGGGCATACCTCGATCGAGCAGTACTTC
CDR3: CASSLAGHTSIEQYF

V: TRBV5-1
D: TRBD2
size: few
J: TRBJ2-1
DNA: TGCGCCAGCAGCTTGGACGAAGCGGGGAATGAGCAGTTCTTC
CDR3: CASSLDEAGNEQFF

V: TRBV29-1
D: TRBD2
size: few
J: TRBJ2-1
DNA: TGCAGCACGGGCCGCGGGGGGACCAATGAGCAGTTCTTC
CDR3: CSTGRGGTNEQFF

V: TRBV5-1
D: TRBD1
size: .
J: TRBJ2-2
DNA: TGCGCCAGCTCCGACAGGGGCGACACCGGGGAGCTGTTTTTT
CDR3: CASSDRGDTGELFF

V: TRBV4-1
D: .
size: many
J: TRBJ2-2
DNA: TGCGCCAGCAGCCAAGACAAGGATGCGACGATCACCGGGGAGCTGTTTTTT
CDR3: CASSQDKDATITGELFF

V: TRBV21-1
D: .
size: medium-sized
J: TRBJ2-7
DNA: TGTGCCAGCAGCAAAGTTGGGGAGCAGTACTTC
CDR3: CASSKVGEQYF

V: TRBV6-6
D: .
size: once
J: TRBJ1-5
DNA: TGTGCCAGCAGTGAGTGGGGGATCGGGCAGCCCCAGCATTTT
CDR3: CASSEWGIGQPQHF

V: TRBV7-2
D: TRBD2
size: few
J: TRBJ2-7
DNA: TGTGCCAGCAGCTCGAGTGGGACGGGAGGCCGCTACGAGCAGTACTTC
CDR3: CASSSSGTGGRYEQYF

V: TRBV7-2
D: TRBD2
size: few
J: TRBJ2-2
DNA: TGTGCCAGCAGCTCTAGCGGGAGGGCGAACACCGGGGAGCTGTTTTTT
CDR3: CASSSSGRANTGELFF

V: TRBV19
D: .
size: few
J: TRBJ2-3
DNA: TGTGCCAGTACTTTCCAGGGTTCCGCCACAGATACGCAGTATTTT
CDR3: CASTFQGSATDTQYF

V: TRBV6-6
D: .
size: .
J: TRBJ2-1
DNA: TGTGCCGTCTCACCCCGGAGTCCCCGATACAATGAGCAGTTCTTC
CDR3: CAVSPRSPRYNEQFF

V: TRBV11-1
D: .
size: few
J: TRBJ1-1
DNA: TGTGCCAGCAGCCCTAACGTACTCGGGCCAGCTTTCTTT
CDR3: CASSPNVLGPAFF

V: TRBV19
D: .
size: many
J: TRBJ2-4
DNA: TGTGCCAGTAGCGCAGGGGCCTCGCGGAAAAACATTCAGTACTTC
CDR3: CASSAGASRKNIQYF

V: TRBV6-5
D: .
size: .
J: TRBJ2-7
DNA: TGTGCCAGCAGCAGGCAGGGGGGGACCGAGCAGTACTTC
CDR3: CASSRQGGTEQYF

V: TRBV10-3
D: .
size: many
J: TRBJ2-1
DNA: TGTGCCATCAGTGAGTCGGAAGACAATGAGCAGTTCTTC
CDR3: CAISESEDNEQFF

V: TRBV10-3
D: .
size: .
J: TRBJ2-2
DNA: TGTGCCGTAAGCAATTGGGCATCCGGGGAGCTGTTTTTT
CDR3: CAVSNWASGELFF

V: TRBV6-5
D: TRBD1
size: .
J: TRBJ1-5
DNA: TGTGCCAGCAGGCCACAGGGGGGTTCCAATCAGCCCCAGCATTTT
CDR3: CASRPQGGSNQPQHF

V: TRBV29-1
D: .
size: few
J: TRBJ2-5
DNA: TGCAGCGCCGCTCGGGGACTGCAAGAGACCCAGTACTTC
CDR3: CSAARGLQETQYF

V: TRBV2
D: .
size: .
J: TRBJ2-3
DNA: TGTGCCAGCAGGGGGCGGGTTCGACGCACAGATACGCAGTATTTT
CDR3: CASRGRVRRTDTQYF

V: TRBV7-2
D: .
size: .
J: TRBJ2-2
DNA: TGTGCCAGCAGCCCACAGGGACACTACACCGGGGAGCTGTTTTTT
CDR3: CASSPQGHYTGELFF

V: TRBV7-8
D: .
size: few
J: TRBJ2-1
DNA: TGTGCCAGCAGCGGTATTGCCGTTGACAATGAGCAGTTCTTC
CDR3: CASSGIAVDNEQFF

V: TRBV27
D: .
size: .
J: TRBJ2-4
DNA: TGTGCCAGCAGCTCAAAAAACATTCAGTACTTC
CDR3: CASSSKNIQYF

V: TRBV6-6
D: .
size: many
J: TRBJ2-3
DNA: TGTGCCAGCAGTTACGGGGGAGCGAAGACAGATACGCAGTATTTT
CDR3: CASSYGGAKTDTQYF

V: TRBV9
D: .
size: .
J: TRBJ2-2
DNA: TGTGCCAGCAGCCCACGACAGACGACCGGGGAGCTGTTTTTT
CDR3: CASSPRQTTGELFF